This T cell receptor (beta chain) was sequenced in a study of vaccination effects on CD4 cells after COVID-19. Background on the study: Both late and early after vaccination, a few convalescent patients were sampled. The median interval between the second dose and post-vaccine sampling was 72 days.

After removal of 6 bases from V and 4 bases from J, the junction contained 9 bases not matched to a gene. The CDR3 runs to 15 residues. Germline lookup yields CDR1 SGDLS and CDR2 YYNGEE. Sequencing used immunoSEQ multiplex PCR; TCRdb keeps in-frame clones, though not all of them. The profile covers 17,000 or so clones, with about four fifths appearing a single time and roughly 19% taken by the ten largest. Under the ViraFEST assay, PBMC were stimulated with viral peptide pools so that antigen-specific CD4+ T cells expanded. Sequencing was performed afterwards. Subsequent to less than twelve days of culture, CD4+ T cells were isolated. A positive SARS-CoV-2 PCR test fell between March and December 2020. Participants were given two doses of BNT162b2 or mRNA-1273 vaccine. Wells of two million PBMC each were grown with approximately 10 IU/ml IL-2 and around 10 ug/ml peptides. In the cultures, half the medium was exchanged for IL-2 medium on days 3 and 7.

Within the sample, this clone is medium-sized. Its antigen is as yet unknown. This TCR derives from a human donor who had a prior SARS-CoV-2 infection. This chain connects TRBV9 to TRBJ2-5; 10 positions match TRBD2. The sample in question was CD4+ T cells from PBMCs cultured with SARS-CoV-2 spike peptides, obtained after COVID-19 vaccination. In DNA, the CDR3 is TGTGCCAGCACCCCGATAGCGGGAGGTTTAGAGACCCAGTACTTC. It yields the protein CASTPIAGGLETQYF. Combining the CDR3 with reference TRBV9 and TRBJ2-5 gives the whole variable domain DSGVTQTPKHLITATGQRVTLRCSPRSGDLSVYWYQQSLDQGLQFLIQYYNGEERAKGNILERFSAQQFPDLHSELNLSSLELGDSALYFCASTPIAGGLETQYFGPGTRLLVL.